This is a list of T cell receptor beta chains from one sample in a study of cytomegalovirus exposure and HLA in healthy donors. This table comes from immunoSEQ multiplex PCR, and its TCRdb copy is limited to in-frame clones, with some not included. The table lists about 170,000 clones, around nine tenths of them singletons. The sequenced material came from PBMCs. The origin of the receptors is a woman in her twenties or thirties in good health and CMV-seronegative. Each CDR3 is given with its conserved first and last residue. D genes are given only for firm matches. Not every row has a clone size; where given, it reads once, few, many or a size class.

d_gene,j_gene,abundance,v_gene,CDR3aa,CDR3nt
TRBD1,TRBJ2-2,.,TRBV27,CASRPGQGAWGELFF,TGTGCCAGCAGACCGGGACAGGGGGCATGGGGGGAGCTGTTTTTT
.,TRBJ2-7,.,TRBV7-9,CASSLVADEQYF,TGTGCCAGCAGCTTAGTGGCTGACGAGCAGTACTTC
TRBD1,TRBJ2-7,.,TRBV19,CASSTLGQGGASYEQYF,TGTGCCAGTAGTACGCTCGGACAGGGGGGCGCCTCCTACGAGCAGTACTTC
TRBD1,TRBJ1-1,.,TRBV4-3,CASSQDWTGSTEAFF,TGCGCCAGCAGCCAAGATTGGACAGGGAGCACTGAAGCTTTCTTT
.,TRBJ1-1,.,TRBV6-1,CASSESMNTEAFF,TGTGCCAGCAGTGAAAGCATGAACACTGAAGCTTTCTTT
TRBD1,TRBJ1-5,.,TRBV30,CAWSDQGVQPQHF,TGTGCCTGGAGTGACCAGGGGGTGCAGCCCCAGCATTTT
TRBD1,TRBJ1-1,few,TRBV19,CASSGTGLNTEAFF,TGTGCCAGTAGTGGGACAGGCCTGAACACTGAAGCTTTCTTT
.,TRBJ1-3,.,TRBV6-1,CASWDIGNTIYF,TGTGCCAGCTGGGACATAGGGAACACCATATATTTT
TRBD1,TRBJ1-3,.,TRBV2,CASRTGAYSGNTIYF,TGTGCCTCTCGCACAGGGGCCTACTCTGGAAACACCATATATTTT
.,TRBJ1-6,.,TRBV2,CASSEALIRLFDRWNSPLHF,TGTGCCAGCAGTGAAGCGCTTATTAGGCTATTTGACAGGTGGAATTCACCCCTCCACTTT
.,TRBJ2-1,.,TRBV2,CASSEGQLYNEQFF,TGTGCCAGCAGTGAGGGGCAGCTCTACAATGAGCAGTTCTTC